This T cell receptor (beta chain) was obtained from a study of cytomegalovirus exposure and HLA in healthy donors. Study-level information: An early release of data contained approximately 80 million unique TCRs, which came from HLA-typed donors. Findings of the study overall: Analysis was carried out at a later point, and it linked a missense DCLRE1C variant to TCR beta V- and J-gene trimming. Researchers counted around 150 TCR beta chains as cytomegalovirus-associated.

Comments on this clone: Its specificity is unknown.

PCR amplification relied on 60 Vbeta primers (plus 13 Jbeta primers). The protocol was immunoSEQ multiplex PCR, while the TCRdb copy is restricted to in-frame clones and leaves out a portion. The top ten hold approximately 1.7% of the sample, which has 150,000 to 200,000 clones, around 90% seen once. The V segment lost 6 bases and the J segment 6 bases; nucleotides outside the gene matches: 11. The CDR3 covers 14 residues. Germline V gene lookup returns CDR1 SQVTM and CDR2 ANQGSEA. At sampling all donors were nominally healthy, likely with unrecorded immune exposures. The chain combines TRBV29-1 with TRBJ2-7; 10 bases agree with TRBD1. This clonotype was obtained from a woman younger than 35 in good health and CMV-seronegative. Sequences were obtained from PBMCs. CDR3 DNA sequence: TGCAGCGTCCCGAGAGGGACAGGGGATGGCGAGCAGTACTTC. Protein: CSVPRGTGDGEQYF.